These 27 T cell receptor beta chains originate from one sample sequenced in a study of cytomegalovirus exposure and HLA in healthy donors. In the PCR, 60 Vbeta and 13 Jbeta primers were used. Using immunoSEQ multiplex PCR, the repertoire was profiled, and TCRdb retains in-frame clones only, with some absent. The repertoire holds more than 150,000 clones, 75% to 80% seen once, with under 7% in the top ten. Sequencing was carried out using PBMCs. The receptors come from a woman between 25 and 40 years old in good health and CMV-seropositive.

The chain uses TRBV29-1 and TRBJ2-7; 12 nucleotides agree with TRBD2. Germline trimming cut 6 bases from V and 3 bases from J; bases unmatched to any gene: 3. The CDR3 has 13 amino acids. CDR1 is SQVTM, CDR2 ANQGSEA, per germline. CDR3 protein: CSVLTSGSYEQYF. The CDR3 coding sequence is TGCAGCGTCTTGACTAGCGGGAGCTACGAGCAGTACTTC.

CDR3 loop: CASSQTGQGLGYTF. For the CDR3, the DNA is TGTGCCAGCAGCCAGACCGGTCAGGGGTTGGGCTACACCTTC. The chain is built from TRBV4-2 and TRBJ1-2, with D tentatively TRBD1 (6 bases). Germline V lookup: CDR1 LGHNA, CDR2 YNFKEQ. This CDR3 spans 14 amino acids. With 3 bases removed from V and 8 bases from J, the gap between germline ends came to 16 bases.

The V call is TRBV14, the J call TRBJ1-1; possible D gene TRBD1, 5 bases. The V and J ends lost 5 bases and 11 bases respectively, with 18 bases between them. The CDR3 length is 13 residues. Per the germline V gene, CDR1 is SGHDN and CDR2 is FVKESK. CDR3 sequence (DNA): TGTGCCAGCAGCGTAGTGTGGGGGGGAAGGGCTTTCTTT. Its translation: CASSVVWGGRAFF.

In its sample, this clone was seen a few times. The CDR3: CASRDGGSRASYNEQFF. In DNA, the CDR3 is TGTGCCAGCAGGGATGGGGGGAGTCGGGCCTCCTACAATGAGCAGTTCTTC. The gene calls are TRBV5-4 and TRBJ2-1; possibly TRBD2 for D (6 bases). Trimming took off 5 bases at V and 0 bases at J, with 18 bases between the two ends. CDR1 SGHNT and CDR2 YYREEE come from the germline V gene (reference sequence). The CDR3 has 17 residues.

The gene calls are TRBV14 and TRBJ1-2; D is unclear. With 0 bases removed from V and 7 bases from J, the gap between germline ends came to 9 bases. CDR3 size: 13 residues. Germline V CDR1 and CDR2: SGHDN, FVKESK. CDR3 sequence reads: CASSQERSRGYTF. The CDR3, as DNA: TGTGCCAGCAGCCAAGAGAGAAGCCGTGGCTACACCTTC.

The chain employs TRBV2 and TRBJ2-4; TRBD2 agrees at 11 bases. V gave up 11 bases and J gave up 7 bases; unmatched junction bases: 4. The V gene's germline CDR1 is SNHLY and CDR2 FYNNEI. The CDR3 consists of 12 residues. The CDR3 protein is CAGSSGGNIQYF. The CDR3 DNA reads TGTGCCGGATCTAGCGGGGGGAACATTCAGTACTTC.

The chain couples TRBV7-2 to TRBJ2-3; possibly TRBD1 for D (6 bases). V lost 2 bases and J lost 4, with 13 bases in between. Germline V gives CDR1 SGHTA, CDR2 FQGNSA. This CDR3 region has 15 residues. The DNA of the CDR3 is TGTGCCAGCAGCTTAAAAACAGGGTCCCCAGATACGCAGTATTTT. Amino acids: CASSLKTGSPDTQYF.

The chain carries TRBV5-1 and TRBJ2-1, with D maybe TRBD2 (5 bases). CDR3 length: 14 amino acids. With 0 bases removed from V and 3 bases from J, the gap between germline ends came to 7 bases. Germline loops: CDR1 SGHRS, CDR2 YFSETQ. DNA for the CDR3: TGCGCCAGCAGCTTGGGGGAGTACTACAATGAGCAGTTCTTC. Translation gives CASSLGEYYNEQFF.

Only a few counts were recorded for this clone. CDR3 sequence: CATRVLQGAEAFF. The DNA of the CDR3 is TGTGCCACCAGGGTCCTACAGGGGGCTGAAGCTTTCTTT. This chain connects TRBV15 to TRBJ1-1; 8 bases fit TRBD1. This CDR3 is 13 amino acids long. After removal of 6 bases from V and 6 bases from J, the junction contained 6 bases not matched to a gene. Looked up from germline, CDR1 is LNHNV and CDR2 is YYDKDF (reference sequence).

The chain recombines TRBV19 with TRBJ2-4; D may be TRBD1 (6 bases). The CDR3 sequence is 12 residues long. Germline lookup yields CDR1 LNHDA and CDR2 SQIVND (reference sequence). The germline V and J ends were trimmed by 6 bases and 8 bases, with 11 bases remaining between them. CDR3 in amino acids: CASSPRGHIQYF. CDR3 coding DNA: TGTGCCAGTAGCCCCAGGGGTCACATTCAGTACTTC.

The V call is TRBV7-2, the J call TRBJ2-3; D might be TRBD1 (6 bases). V was trimmed by 1 base and J by 4 bases, leaving 18 bases between them. Germline lookup yields CDR1 SGHTA and CDR2 FQGNSA. This CDR3 comprises 17 residues. Written as DNA, the CDR3 is TGTGCCAGCAGCTTAGGGGGGCTTCGGGCCGCGGCAGATACGCAGTATTTT. Translated, it gives CASSLGGLRAAADTQYF.

The chain joins TRBV5-8 to TRBJ1-6; D is possibly TRBD1 (5 bases). The germline V gene encodes CDR1 SGHTS and CDR2 YDEGEE. The CDR3 has 15 amino acids. Trimming shortened V by 0 bases and J by 7 bases, and 11 bases separated the two germline ends. The DNA for the CDR3 is TGTGCCAGCAGCTTGGTCCAGGGCCTCAATTCACCCCTCCACTTT. This translates into CASSLVQGLNSPLHF. Filled out from reference TRBV5-8 and TRBJ1-6, the complete variable domain reads EAGVTQSPTHLIKTRGQQATLRCSPISGHTSVYWYQQALGLGLQFLLWYDEGEERNRGNFPPRFSGRQFPNYSSELNVNALELEDSALYLCASSLVQGLNSPLHFGNGTRLTVT.

The chain employs TRBV29-1 and TRBJ2-7, with 13 bases that match TRBD2. Germline V gives CDR1 SQVTM, CDR2 ANQGSEA. Trimming removed 1 base from V and 5 bases from J; junction bases left unmatched: 14. The CDR3 runs 18 residues. CDR3 amino acids: CSVEVLGRLAGGGHEQYF. The DNA for the CDR3 is TGCAGCGTTGAAGTACTTGGGCGACTAGCGGGAGGTGGCCACGAGCAGTACTTC.

This CDR3 reads CSADNNYGYTF. In DNA, the CDR3 is TGCAGTGCTGACAATAACTATGGCTACACCTTC. V gene TRBV20-1 combines with J gene TRBJ1-2, with D hard to call. The ends were cut back, 5 bases at V and 1 base at J, with 5 bases in the middle. CDR3 length equals 11 residues. Looked up from germline, CDR1 is DFQATT and CDR2 is SNEGSKA (reference sequence).

This clone was recorded once. The chain has TRBV6-1 and TRBJ1-1, with 7 bases lining up with TRBD1. The CDR3 is made up of 12 amino acids. In germline, CDR1 is MNHNS, CDR2 SASEGT. V lost 2 bases, J lost 8 bases, and 2 bases stayed unmatched. The CDR3: CASSEYRGEAFF. The CDR3 DNA reads as TGTGCCAGCAGTGAATACAGGGGAGAAGCTTTCTTT.

V is TRBV6-5 and J is TRBJ2-7; 14 bases line up with TRBD2. Germline V gene sequence: CDR1 MNHEY, CDR2 SVGAGI. V trimming: 5 bases; J trimming: 3 bases; junction bases outside the gene matches: 3. The CDR3 spans 15 residues. This chain's CDR3 is CASSLGTSGSYEQYF. CDR3 coding DNA: TGTGCCAGCAGTCTTGGGACTAGCGGGAGCTACGAGCAGTACTTC.

This chain links TRBV2 with TRBJ2-3; the D gene is possibly TRBD1 (5 bases). The CDR3 is 15 residues long. Between the trimmed V and J ends, which lost 4 bases and 6 bases, there was a span of 17 bases. Germline loops: CDR1 SNHLY, CDR2 FYNNEI. In DNA, the CDR3 is TGTGCCAGCAGTGTGGACATATTAAAAGCGGATACGCAGTATTTT. It translates to CASSVDILKADTQYF.

V gene TRBV7-9 combines with J gene TRBJ1-1; maybe TRBD1 (6 bases). The length of the CDR3 is 14 residues. Germline CDR1 is SEHNR and CDR2 is FQNEAQ (reference sequence). Trimming took off 7 bases at V and 6 bases at J, with 18 bases between the two ends. CDR3 in DNA: TGTGCCAGCACCGCCACACAGGGATGGGCTGAAGCTTTCTTT. It translates to CASTATQGWAEAFF. The entire variable domain, with the rest obtained from reference TRBV7-9 and TRBJ1-1, is as follows: DTGVSQNPRHKITKRGQNVTFRCDPISEHNRLYWYRQTLGQGPEFLTYFQNEAQLEKSRLLSDRFSAERPKGSFSTLEIQRTEQGDSAMYLCASTATQGWAEAFFGQGTRLTVV.

This clone occurred once. The chain links TRBV14 to TRBJ2-5; a weak D match, TRBD1 (6 bases). The CDR3 runs 14 residues. Germline lookup yields CDR1 SGHDN and CDR2 FVKESK. V lost 4 bases to trimming and J lost 1 base, with 10 bases between them. CDR3 protein: CASSPRTVQETQYF. In DNA form, the CDR3 reads TGTGCCAGCAGCCCCCGGACAGTCCAAGAGACCCAGTACTTC.

The V and J genes are TRBV27 and TRBJ1-2, with TRBD1 as a possible D gene (6 bases). Germline V CDR1 and CDR2: MNHEY, SMNVEV (reference sequence). CDR3 length: 13 amino acids. V shed 10 bases and J shed 0 bases, with 12 bases lying between them. The CDR3 bases are TGTGCCACCAGGGACATCTCTAACTATGGCTACACCTTC. It yields the protein CATRDISNYGYTF.

The V call is TRBV27, the J call TRBJ2-7; 8 bases agree with TRBD1. This CDR3 is built from 17 residues. The germline gives CDR1 MNHEY, CDR2 SMNVEV (reference sequence). With V trimmed by 6 bases and J by 5 bases, 18 bases remained unmatched. The CDR3 sequence is CASSPRGPRTGSDEQYF. CDR3 DNA: TGTGCCAGCAGCCCAAGGGGCCCGCGGACAGGGTCAGACGAGCAGTACTTC.

The V and J genes are TRBV19 and TRBJ2-2; D remains unclear. Germline-derived CDR1 and CDR2 are LNHDA and SQIVND (reference sequence). Trimming took off 6 bases at V and 4 bases at J, with 9 bases between the two ends. This CDR3 has 13 amino acids. CDR3 in amino acids: CASRAVATGELFF. DNA for the CDR3: TGTGCCAGTAGGGCGGTAGCCACCGGGGAGCTGTTTTTT.

On this clone: The germline gene is not matched at one end of the junction; a read error may be the cause. Additional DNA sequences in this sample encode the identical CDR3. The J gene is TRBJ1-5, the V gene TRBV6-1; D is ambiguous. This CDR3 contains 13 residues. Germline CDR1 and CDR2: MNHNS and SASEGT. CDR3 protein: CASSERGSQPQHF. The CDR3 nucleotides read TGTGCCAGCAGTGAACGGGGAAGTCAGCCCCAGCATTTC.

This clone was counted a single time. This sequence joins TRBV6-5 and TRBJ2-1, with 10 bases identical to TRBD2. The CDR3 has 15 residues. The germline gives CDR1 MNHEY, CDR2 SVGAGI. V shed 4 bases and J 6 bases; nucleotides not matched to a gene: 6. CDR3 nucleotide sequence: TGTGCCAGCAGTTCCCTAGCGGGAGTATCCAATGAGCAGTTCTTC. It yields the protein CASSSLAGVSNEQFF.

This clone was seen a single time. The rearrangement links TRBV5-4 to TRBJ1-4, with 7 bases that match TRBD1. Germline V gives CDR1 SGHNT, CDR2 YYREEE (reference sequence). The CDR3 extends over 15 amino acids. Unmatched junction bases numbered 8, after V lost 3 bases and J lost 6 bases. In nucleotides, the CDR3 is TGTGCCAGCAGCTACGGACAGGAAGACGATGAAAAACTGTTTTTT. Protein: CASSYGQEDDEKLFF.

The genes are TRBV27 and TRBJ2-7, with 8 bases that match TRBD2. The CDR3 covers 13 residues. Germline V gene sequence: CDR1 MNHEY, CDR2 SMNVEV (reference sequence). The ends lost 5 bases at V and 2 bases at J; junction bases unmatched: 2. In nucleotides, the CDR3 is TGTGCCAGCAGTCCGGGGGGGACCTACGAGCAGTACTTC. This sequence encodes CASSPGGTYEQYF.

In this sample, this clone turned up a few times. V gene TRBV4-2 combines with J gene TRBJ2-3, with TRBD2 matching over 13 bases. Losses at the gene ends were 4 bases for V and 4 bases for J; bases not matched to a gene: 5. From germline, CDR1 is LGHNA and CDR2 YNFKEQ. CDR3 size: 16 residues. CDR3 protein: CASSPTSGGEADTQYF. CDR3 nucleotides: TGTGCCAGCAGCCCTACTAGCGGGGGGGAGGCAGATACGCAGTATTTT.